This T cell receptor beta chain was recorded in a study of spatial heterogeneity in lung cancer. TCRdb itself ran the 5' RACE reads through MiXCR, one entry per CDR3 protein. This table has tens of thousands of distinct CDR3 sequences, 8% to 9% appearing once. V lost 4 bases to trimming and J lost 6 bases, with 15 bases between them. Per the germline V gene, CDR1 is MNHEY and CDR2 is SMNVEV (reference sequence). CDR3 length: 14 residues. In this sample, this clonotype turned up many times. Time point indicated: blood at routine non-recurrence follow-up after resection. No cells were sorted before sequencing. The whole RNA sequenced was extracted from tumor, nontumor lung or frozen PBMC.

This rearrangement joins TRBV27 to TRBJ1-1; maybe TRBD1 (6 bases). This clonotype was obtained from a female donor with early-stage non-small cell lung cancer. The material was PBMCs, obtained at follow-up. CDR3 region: CASSSPNREAEAFF. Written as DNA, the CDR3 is TGTGCCAGCAGTTCTCCAAACAGGGAAGCTGAAGCTTTCTTT.